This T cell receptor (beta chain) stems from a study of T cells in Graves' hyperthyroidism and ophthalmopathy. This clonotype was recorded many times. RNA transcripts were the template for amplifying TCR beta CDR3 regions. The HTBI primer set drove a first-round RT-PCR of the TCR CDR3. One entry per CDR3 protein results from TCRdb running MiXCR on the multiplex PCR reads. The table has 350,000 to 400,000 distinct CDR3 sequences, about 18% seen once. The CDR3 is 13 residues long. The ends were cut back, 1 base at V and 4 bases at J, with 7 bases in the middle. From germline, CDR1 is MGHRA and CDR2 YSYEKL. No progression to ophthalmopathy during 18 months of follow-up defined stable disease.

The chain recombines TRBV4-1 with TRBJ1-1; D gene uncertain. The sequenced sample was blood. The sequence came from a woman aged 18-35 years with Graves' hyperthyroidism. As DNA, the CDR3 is TGCGCCAGCAGCCAAGCGGAGGGCACTGAAGCTTTCTTT. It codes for CASSQAEGTEAFF.